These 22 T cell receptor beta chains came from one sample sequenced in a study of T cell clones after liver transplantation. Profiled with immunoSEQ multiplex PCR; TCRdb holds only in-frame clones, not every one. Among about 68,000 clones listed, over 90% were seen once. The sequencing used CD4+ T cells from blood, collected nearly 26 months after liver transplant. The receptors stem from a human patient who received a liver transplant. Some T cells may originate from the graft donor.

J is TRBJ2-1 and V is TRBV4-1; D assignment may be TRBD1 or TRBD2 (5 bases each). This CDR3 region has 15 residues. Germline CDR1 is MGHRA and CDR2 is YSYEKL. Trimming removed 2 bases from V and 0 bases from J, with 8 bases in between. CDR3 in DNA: TGCGCCAGCAGCCAAAGGGACCCCTCCTACAATGAGCAGTTCTTC. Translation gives CASSQRDPSYNEQFF.

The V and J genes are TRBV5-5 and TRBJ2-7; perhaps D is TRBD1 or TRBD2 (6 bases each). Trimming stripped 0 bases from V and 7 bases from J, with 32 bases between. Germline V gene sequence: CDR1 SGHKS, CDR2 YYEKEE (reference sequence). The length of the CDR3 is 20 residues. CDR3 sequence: CASSLESGRGLGTLNLEQYF. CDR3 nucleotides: TGTGCCAGCAGCTTGGAGTCAGGCAGGGGCCTGGGGACTCTTAACCTTGAGCAGTACTTC.

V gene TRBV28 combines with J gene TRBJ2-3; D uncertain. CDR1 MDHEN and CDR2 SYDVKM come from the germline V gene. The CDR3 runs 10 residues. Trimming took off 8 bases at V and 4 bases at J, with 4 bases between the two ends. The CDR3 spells CASGADTQYF. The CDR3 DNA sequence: TGTGCCAGCGGAGCAGATACGCAGTATTTT. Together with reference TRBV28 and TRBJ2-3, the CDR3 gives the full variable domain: DVKVTQSSRYLVKRTGEKVFLECVQDMDHENMFWYRQDPGLGLRLIYFSYDVKMKEKGDIPEGYSVSREKKERFSLILESASTNQTSMYLCASGADTQYFGPGTRLTVL.

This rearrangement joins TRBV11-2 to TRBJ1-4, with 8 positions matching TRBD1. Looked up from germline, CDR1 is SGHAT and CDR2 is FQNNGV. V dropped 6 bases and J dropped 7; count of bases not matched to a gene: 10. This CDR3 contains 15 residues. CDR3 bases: TGTGCCAGCAGTCAAACAGGGGGGCGGAGTGAAAAACTGTTTTTT. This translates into CASSQTGGRSEKLFF.

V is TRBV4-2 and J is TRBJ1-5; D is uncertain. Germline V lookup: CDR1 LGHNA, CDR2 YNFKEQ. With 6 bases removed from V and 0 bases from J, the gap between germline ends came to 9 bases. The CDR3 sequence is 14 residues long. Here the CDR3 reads CASRMMGSNQPQHF. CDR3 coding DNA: TGTGCCAGCAGAATGATGGGTAGCAATCAGCCCCAGCATTTT.

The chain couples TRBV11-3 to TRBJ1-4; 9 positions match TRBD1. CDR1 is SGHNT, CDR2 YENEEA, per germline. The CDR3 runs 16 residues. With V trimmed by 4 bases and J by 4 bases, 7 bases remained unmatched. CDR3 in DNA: TGTGCCAGCAGCTCTGCTGCGGACAGGGGTAATGAAAAACTGTTTTTT. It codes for CASSSAADRGNEKLFF.

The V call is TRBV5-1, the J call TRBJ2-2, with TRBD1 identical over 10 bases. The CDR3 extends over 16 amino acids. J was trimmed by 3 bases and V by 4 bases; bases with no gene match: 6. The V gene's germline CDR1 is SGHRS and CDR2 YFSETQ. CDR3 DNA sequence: TGCGCCAGCAGCGACCCGGACAGGGGGGACACCGGGGAGCTGTTTTTT. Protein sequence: CASSDPDRGDTGELFF.

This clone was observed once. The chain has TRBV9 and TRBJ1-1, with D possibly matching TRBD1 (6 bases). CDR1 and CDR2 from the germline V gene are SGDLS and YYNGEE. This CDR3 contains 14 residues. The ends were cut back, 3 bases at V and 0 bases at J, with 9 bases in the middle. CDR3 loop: CASSETGLNTEAFF. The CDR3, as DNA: TGTGCCAGCAGCGAAACAGGGTTGAACACTGAAGCTTTCTTT.

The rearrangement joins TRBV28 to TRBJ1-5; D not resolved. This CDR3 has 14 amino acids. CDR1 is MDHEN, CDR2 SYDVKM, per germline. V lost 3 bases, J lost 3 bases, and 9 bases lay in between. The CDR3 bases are TGTGCCAGCAGTTTCGGAGTGATCAATCAGCCCCAGCATTTT. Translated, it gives CASSFGVINQPQHF.

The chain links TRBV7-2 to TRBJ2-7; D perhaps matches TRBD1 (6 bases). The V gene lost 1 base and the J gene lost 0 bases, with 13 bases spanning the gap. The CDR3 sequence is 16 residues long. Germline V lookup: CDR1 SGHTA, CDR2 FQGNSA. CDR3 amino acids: CASSLESTGGSYEQYF. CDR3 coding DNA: TGTGCCAGCAGCTTAGAGTCGACAGGAGGCTCCTACGAGCAGTACTTC.

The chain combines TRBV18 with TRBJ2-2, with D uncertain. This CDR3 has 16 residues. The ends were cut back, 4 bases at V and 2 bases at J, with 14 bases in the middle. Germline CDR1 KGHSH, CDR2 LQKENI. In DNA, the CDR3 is TGTGCCAGCTCACAGACCACAACAAAAAACACCGGGGAGCTGTTTTTT. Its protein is CASSQTTTKNTGELFF.

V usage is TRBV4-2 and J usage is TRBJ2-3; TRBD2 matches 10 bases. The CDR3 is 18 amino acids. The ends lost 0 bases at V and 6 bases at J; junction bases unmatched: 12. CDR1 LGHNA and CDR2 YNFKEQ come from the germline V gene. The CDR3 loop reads CASSQEVLAGVGGDTQYF. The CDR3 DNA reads TGTGCCAGCAGCCAAGAGGTGCTAGCGGGAGTTGGGGGGGATACGCAGTATTTT.

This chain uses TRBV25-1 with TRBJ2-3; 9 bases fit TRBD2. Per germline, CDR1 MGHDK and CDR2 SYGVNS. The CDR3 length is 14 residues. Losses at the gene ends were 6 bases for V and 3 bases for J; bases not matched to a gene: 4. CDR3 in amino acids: CASSLSGRTDTQYF. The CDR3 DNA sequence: TGTGCCAGCAGCCTTAGCGGGAGAACAGATACGCAGTATTTT.

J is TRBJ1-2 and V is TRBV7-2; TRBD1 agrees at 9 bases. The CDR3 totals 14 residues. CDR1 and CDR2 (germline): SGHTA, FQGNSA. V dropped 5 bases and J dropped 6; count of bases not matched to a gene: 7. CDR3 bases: TGTGCCAGCAGCCGAGGACGGACAGGGGATGGCTACACCTTC. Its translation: CASSRGRTGDGYTF.

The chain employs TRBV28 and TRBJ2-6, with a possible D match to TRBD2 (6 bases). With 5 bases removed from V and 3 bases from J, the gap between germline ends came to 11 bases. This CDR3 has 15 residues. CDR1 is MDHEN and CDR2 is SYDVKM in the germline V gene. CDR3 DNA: TGTGCCAGCAGTCCTCAGGGAGGTGGGGCCAACGTCCTGACTTTC. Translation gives CASSPQGGGANVLTF.

The CDR3 is CASSLDRVRTYEQYF. The CDR3 DNA reads as TGTGCCAGCAGCCTCGACAGGGTCAGGACCTACGAGCAGTACTTC. This sequence joins TRBV7-8 and TRBJ2-7; TRBD1 agrees at 7 bases. The CDR3 runs to 15 residues. The germline gives CDR1 SGHVS, CDR2 FQNEAQ. Trimming took 5 bases from V and 2 from J; bases not matched to a gene: 9.

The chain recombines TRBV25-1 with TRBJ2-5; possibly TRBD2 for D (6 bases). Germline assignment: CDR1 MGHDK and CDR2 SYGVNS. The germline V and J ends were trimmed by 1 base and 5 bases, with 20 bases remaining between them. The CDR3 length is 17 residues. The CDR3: CASSELAPPGGYETQYF. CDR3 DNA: TGTGCCAGCAGTGAATTGGCTCCGCCCGGGGGTTACGAGACCCAGTACTTC.

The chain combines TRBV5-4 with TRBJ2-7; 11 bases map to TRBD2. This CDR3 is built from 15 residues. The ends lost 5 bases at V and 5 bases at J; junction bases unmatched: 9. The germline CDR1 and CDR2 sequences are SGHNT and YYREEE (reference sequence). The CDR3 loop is CASRQTLAGDHEQYF. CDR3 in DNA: TGTGCCAGCAGACAAACACTAGCGGGAGACCACGAGCAGTACTTC.

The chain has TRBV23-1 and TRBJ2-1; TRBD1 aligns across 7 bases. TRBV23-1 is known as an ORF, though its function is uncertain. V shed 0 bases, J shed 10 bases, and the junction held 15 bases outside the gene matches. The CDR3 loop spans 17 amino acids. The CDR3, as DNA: TGCGCCAGCAGTCAATCTCAAACCCCGACAGGGATGGTGGAGCAGTTCTTC. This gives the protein CASSQSQTPTGMVEQFF.

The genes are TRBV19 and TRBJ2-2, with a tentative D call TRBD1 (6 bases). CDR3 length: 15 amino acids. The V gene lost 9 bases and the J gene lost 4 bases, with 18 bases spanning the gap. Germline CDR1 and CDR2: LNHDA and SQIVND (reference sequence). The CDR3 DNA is TGTGCCAGCACCGACCCGGGACACATCACCGGGGAGCTGTTTTTT. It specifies CASTDPGHITGELFF.

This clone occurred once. In nucleotides, the CDR3 is TGTGCCTGGGAAACTAGGGCGAACACTGAAGCTTTCTTT. Protein sequence: CAWETRANTEAFF. This chain connects TRBV30 to TRBJ1-1; D call uncertain. V gave up 5 bases and J gave up 1 base, with 11 bases separating them. Germline V gene data show CDR1 as GTSNPN and CDR2 as SVGIG (reference sequence). The CDR3 consists of 13 residues. Variable domain in full (rest from reference TRBV30 and TRBJ1-1): SQTIHQWPATLVQPVGSPLSLECTVEGTSNPNLYWYRQAAGRGLQLLFYSVGIGQISSEVPQNLSASRPQDRQFILSSKKLLLSDSGFYLCAWETRANTEAFFGQGTRLTVV.

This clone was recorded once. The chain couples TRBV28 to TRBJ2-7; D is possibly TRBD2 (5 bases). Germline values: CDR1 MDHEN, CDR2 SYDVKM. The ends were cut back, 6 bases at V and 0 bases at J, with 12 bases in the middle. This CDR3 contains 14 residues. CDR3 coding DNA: TGTGCCAGCAGGCCCTCGCGGGTCTCCTACGAGCAGTACTTC. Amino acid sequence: CASRPSRVSYEQYF.